Listed below are T cell receptor beta chains from one sample, sequenced in a study of T cells in Graves' hyperthyroidism and ophthalmopathy. One entry per CDR3 protein results from TCRdb running MiXCR on the multiplex PCR reads. The data contain approximately 870,000 distinct CDR3 sequences, roughly 40% of them singletons. Sequences were obtained from blood. The receptors come from a man aged 18 to 29 with Graves' hyperthyroidism. The CDR3 runs from the conserved cysteine through the conserved F or W. Each record gives: V gene, D gene, J gene, clone size, CDR3 DNA, CDR3 protein. D genes are given only for firm matches. Clone sizes are given selectively: once, few, many, or a class where the clone is expanded.

v_call: TRBV10-1
d_call: TRBD1
j_call: TRBJ2-7
clone_size: -
cdr3_nt: TGCGCCAGCAGTGGACCCCCGGGACAGGGGTCGTACGAGCAGTACTTC
cdr3_aa: CASSGPPGQGSYEQYF

v_call: TRBV6-6
d_call: -
j_call: TRBJ1-5
clone_size: -
cdr3_nt: TGTGCCAGCAGCCCGAGAGGTCCCTATCAGCCCCAGCATTTT
cdr3_aa: CASSPRGPYQPQHF

v_call: TRBV15
d_call: TRBD1
j_call: TRBJ1-4
clone_size: once
cdr3_nt: TGTGCCACCAGCAGAGGTACAGGGGGTGAAAAACTGTTTTTT
cdr3_aa: CATSRGTGGEKLFF

v_call: TRBV29-1
d_call: TRBD1
j_call: TRBJ2-7
clone_size: few
cdr3_nt: TGCAGCGCCGTAAAGGGACAGGGAGCTTCCTACGAGCAGTACTTC
cdr3_aa: CSAVKGQGASYEQYF

v_call: TRBV29-1
d_call: -
j_call: TRBJ1-5
clone_size: -
cdr3_nt: TGCAGCGTAGGACTAGGGAATCAGCCCCAGCATTTT
cdr3_aa: CSVGLGNQPQHF

v_call: TRBV9
d_call: -
j_call: TRBJ1-1
clone_size: many
cdr3_nt: TGTGCCAGCAGCGTAACAGGGACGAACACTGAAGCTTTCTTT
cdr3_aa: CASSVTGTNTEAFF

v_call: TRBV7-2
d_call: -
j_call: TRBJ2-7
clone_size: -
cdr3_nt: TGTGCGAGCGGTAGGGACTACGAGCAGTACTTC
cdr3_aa: CASGRDYEQYF

v_call: TRBV9
d_call: TRBD1
j_call: TRBJ1-6
clone_size: -
cdr3_nt: TGTGCCAGCAGCCAACTGGACAGGGCTGGTTCACCCCTCCACTTT
cdr3_aa: CASSQLDRAGSPLHF

v_call: TRBV15
d_call: -
j_call: TRBJ2-7
clone_size: few
cdr3_nt: TGTGCCACCAGCAGAGTACACCTCGACGGGGAGCAGTACTTC
cdr3_aa: CATSRVHLDGEQYF

v_call: TRBV11-2
d_call: -
j_call: TRBJ1-5
clone_size: -
cdr3_nt: TGTGCCAGCAGTTTTTCGGCAGGGTTTAGTCAGCCCCAGCATTTT
cdr3_aa: CASSFSAGFSQPQHF

v_call: TRBV12-3/TRBV12-4
d_call: -
j_call: TRBJ1-3
clone_size: -
cdr3_nt: TGTGCCAGCATCGGAACGTCCGGAAACACCATATATTTT
cdr3_aa: CASIGTSGNTIYF

v_call: TRBV6-4
d_call: -
j_call: TRBJ1-1
clone_size: many
cdr3_nt: TGTGCCAGCAGATACACGACACCGAACACTGAAGCTTTCTTT
cdr3_aa: CASRYTTPNTEAFF

v_call: TRBV12-3/TRBV12-4
d_call: TRBD1
j_call: TRBJ1-5
clone_size: -
cdr3_nt: TGTGCCAGCAGTTCCCCTAGGACAGGGGCAGGGGAACAGCCCCAGCATTTT
cdr3_aa: CASSSPRTGAGEQPQHF

v_call: TRBV7-6
d_call: TRBD2
j_call: TRBJ2-5
clone_size: -
cdr3_nt: TGTGCCAGCAGCTCCCATACTAGCGCGGATCAGTACTTC
cdr3_aa: CASSSHTSADQYF

v_call: TRBV24-1
d_call: -
j_call: TRBJ2-5
clone_size: few
cdr3_nt: TGTGCCCGGATAGAATCTGCGGCACCAGTGATTTCGGACAGTCAAGAGACCCAGTACTTC
cdr3_aa: CARIESAAPVISDSQETQYF

v_call: TRBV25-1
d_call: -
j_call: TRBJ2-2
clone_size: many
cdr3_nt: TGTGCCAGCAGTGATGGGTCGCGACGGGGCGCCGGGGAGCTGTTTTTT
cdr3_aa: CASSDGSRRGAGELFF

v_call: TRBV5-1
d_call: -
j_call: TRBJ1-1
clone_size: few
cdr3_nt: TGCGCCAGCAAACGTCCCGGAGACACTGAAGCTTTCTTT
cdr3_aa: CASKRPGDTEAFF

v_call: TRBV5-1
d_call: -
j_call: TRBJ1-6
clone_size: -
cdr3_nt: TGCGCCAGCAGCTTGGAGGTGGCAGATAATTCACCCCTCCACTTT
cdr3_aa: CASSLEVADNSPLHF

v_call: TRBV13
d_call: -
j_call: TRBJ2-7
clone_size: few
cdr3_nt: TGTGCCAGCAGCTTAGGAGGGGCCTGGGAGCAGTACTTC
cdr3_aa: CASSLGGAWEQYF

v_call: TRBV2
d_call: TRBD1
j_call: TRBJ1-5
clone_size: many
cdr3_nt: TGTGCCAGCAGCCCCCAGGGGGCCCAGCCCCAGCATTTT
cdr3_aa: CASSPQGAQPQHF

v_call: TRBV2
d_call: -
j_call: TRBJ2-2
clone_size: -
cdr3_nt: TGTGCCAGCAGTGAAGAATGGGGGGCAGACACCGGGGAGCTGTTTTTT
cdr3_aa: CASSEEWGADTGELFF

v_call: TRBV15
d_call: TRBD1
j_call: TRBJ1-4
clone_size: -
cdr3_nt: TGTGCCACCAGCAGAGATGGTGCAGGGGGGAATGAAAAACTGTTTTTT
cdr3_aa: CATSRDGAGGNEKLFF